A single sample gave rise to the 10 T cell receptor beta chains below, sequenced in a study of OX40 agonist ivuxolimab in advanced cancers. The assay was immunoSEQ multiplex PCR, and TCRdb's table has in-frame clones only and misses some. In the table there are some 42,000 clones, more than 75% of which are singletons. Sequencing was performed on CD4+ or CD8+ T cells sorted from blood, taken in a trial of the OX40 agonist ivuxolimab. These receptors all come from an adult with an advanced solid tumor such as melanoma, head and neck, liver or kidney cancer.

The J gene is TRBJ1-5, the V gene TRBV28; TRBD1 might be the D (5 bases). Germline CDR1 reads MDHEN; CDR2 reads SYDVKM. V was trimmed by 2 bases and J by 2 bases, leaving 16 bases between them. The CDR3 is 17 residues long. The CDR3 reads CASSLGGSGFGNQPQHF. In DNA form, the CDR3 reads TGTGCCAGCAGTTTAGGGGGTTCGGGATTCGGCAATCAGCCCCAGCATTTT.

The rearrangement uses TRBV19 and TRBJ2-5; no firm D call. With 3 bases removed from V and 5 bases from J, the gap between germline ends came to 7 bases. The CDR3 sequence is 12 residues long. Germline CDR1 is LNHDA and CDR2 is SQIVND (reference sequence). CDR3: CASSIGTETQYF. DNA of the CDR3: TGTGCCAGTAGTATCGGCACGGAGACCCAGTACTTC.

The chain uses TRBV2 and TRBJ2-4, with D perhaps TRBD2 (7 bases). The CDR3 consists of 17 residues. Germline V gene data show CDR1 as SNHLY and CDR2 as FYNNEI. The V end was cut by 1 base, the J end by 7 bases, with 20 bases between. CDR3 amino acids: CASSEEGGARGDNIQYF. The CDR3 DNA sequence: TGTGCCAGCAGTGAAGAGGGGGGGGCAAGAGGAGACAACATTCAGTACTTC.

The V call is TRBV30, the J call TRBJ2-3; D call uncertain. Trimming removed 1 base at V and 13 bases at J, with 21 bases between. The CDR3 sequence is 14 residues long. Germline V gene sequence: CDR1 GTSNPN, CDR2 SVGIG (reference sequence). The CDR3 protein is CAWSADQARVVEYF. CDR3 in DNA: TGTGCCTGGAGTGCCGATCAGGCCCGTGTGGTGGAGTATTTT. Using reference TRBV30 and TRBJ2-3 for the parts outside the CDR3, the full variable domain is SQTIHQWPATLVQPVGSPLSLECTVEGTSNPNLYWYRQAAGRGLQLLFYSVGIGQISSEVPQNLSASRPQDRQFILSSKKLLLSDSGFYLCAWSADQARVVEYFGPGTRLTVL.

The rearrangement uses TRBV5-6 and TRBJ1-1; D uncertain. V was cut by 2 bases and J by 4 bases, with 3 bases left in between. The CDR3 length is 11 residues. Germline V gene data show CDR1 as SGHDT and CDR2 as YYEEEE. For the CDR3, the DNA is TGTGCCAGCAGCTTATCCACTGAAGCTTTCTTT. Translating gives CASSLSTEAFF. The full variable domain, in which reference TRBV5-6 and TRBJ1-1 provide the parts outside the CDR3, is DAGVTQSPTHLIKTRGQQVTLRCSPKSGHDTVSWYQQALGQGPQFIFQYYEEEERQRGNFPDRFSGHQFPNYSSELNVNALLLGDSALYLCASSLSTEAFFGQGTRLTVV.

The rearrangement uses TRBV18 and TRBJ1-6, with D maybe TRBD1 (5 bases). Germline lookup yields CDR1 KGHSH and CDR2 LQKENI. This CDR3 is built from 15 residues. V lost 3 bases to trimming and J lost 8 bases, with 14 bases between them. CDR3 residues: CASSPSSGGDSPLHF. The CDR3 DNA is TGTGCCAGCTCACCGTCCTCGGGGGGGGATTCACCCCTCCACTTT. The full variable domain, rest sourced from reference TRBV18 and TRBJ1-6, is NAGVMQNPRHLVRRRGQEARLRCSPMKGHSHVYWYRQLPEEGLKFMVYLQKENIIDESGMPKERFSAEFPKEGPSILRIQQVVRGDSAAYFCASSPSSGGDSPLHFGNGTRLTVT.

The chain has TRBV6-5 and TRBJ1-1; D gene uncertain. CDR3 length: 13 residues. V gave up 2 bases and J gave up 5 bases, with 9 bases separating them. Germline V gene data show CDR1 as MNHEY and CDR2 as SVGAGI. The CDR3 here is CASSYRVGTEAFF. CDR3 nucleotide sequence: TGTGCCAGCAGTTACAGGGTCGGAACTGAAGCTTTCTTT.

The rearrangement uses TRBV5-1 and TRBJ2-5; no reliable D call. With 4 bases removed from V and 5 bases from J, the gap between germline ends came to 18 bases. The CDR3 is 15 residues long. Germline CDR1 is SGHRS and CDR2 is YFSETQ. CDR3 in amino acids: CASSPFGTADETQYF. CDR3 DNA sequence: TGCGCCAGCAGCCCCTTCGGCACCGCAGACGAGACCCAGTACTTC.

Written as DNA, the CDR3 is TGCGCCAGCAGCCAAGAAACAGGGGCGAACACCGGGGAGCTGTTTTTT. Encoded protein: CASSQETGANTGELFF. This sequence joins TRBV4-1 and TRBJ2-2; TRBD1 matches at 7 bases. CDR3 length: 16 residues. V was pared by 0 bases and J by 0 bases, with 1 base of the junction left unmatched. CDR1 is MGHRA, CDR2 YSYEKL, per germline.

This clone came up once. V gene TRBV15 combines with J gene TRBJ2-5; 12 bases match TRBD1. Germline loops: CDR1 LNHNV, CDR2 YYDKDF (reference sequence). Losses at the gene ends were 3 bases for V and 8 bases for J; bases not matched to a gene: 7. The CDR3 spans 15 residues. The CDR3 DNA reads as TGTGCCACCAGCAGGGCCGGGACAGGGGGCGAAACCCAGTACTTC. It translates to CATSRAGTGGETQYF.